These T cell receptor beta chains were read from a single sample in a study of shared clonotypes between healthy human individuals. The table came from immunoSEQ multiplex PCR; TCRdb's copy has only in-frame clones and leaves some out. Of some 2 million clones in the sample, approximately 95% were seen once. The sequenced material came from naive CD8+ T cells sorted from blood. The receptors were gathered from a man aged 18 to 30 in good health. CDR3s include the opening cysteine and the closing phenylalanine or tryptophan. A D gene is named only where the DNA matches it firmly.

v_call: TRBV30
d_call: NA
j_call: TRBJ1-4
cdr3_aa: CAWKLGEKLFF
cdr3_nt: TGTGCCTGGAAGTTGGGGGAAAAACTGTTTTTT

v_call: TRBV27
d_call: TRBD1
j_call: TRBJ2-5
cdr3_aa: CASSWTGDRETQYF
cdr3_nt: TGTGCCAGCAGTTGGACAGGGGATCGGGAGACCCAGTACTTC

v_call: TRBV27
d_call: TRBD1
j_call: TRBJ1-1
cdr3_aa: CASSPTGGNTEAFF
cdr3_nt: TGTGCCAGCAGTCCTACAGGGGGGAACACTGAAGCTTTCTTT

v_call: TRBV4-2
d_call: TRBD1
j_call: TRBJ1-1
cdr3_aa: CASSLKDRARNTEAFF
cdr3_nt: TGTGCCAGCAGCCTAAAAGACAGGGCGCGGAACACTGAAGCTTTCTTT

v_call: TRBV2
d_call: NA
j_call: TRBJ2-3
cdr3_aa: CASSETPSTDTQYF
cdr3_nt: TGTGCCAGCAGTGAAACTCCTAGCACAGATACGCAGTATTTT

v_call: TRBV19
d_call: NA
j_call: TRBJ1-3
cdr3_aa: CASDQTGSGNTIYF
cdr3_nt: TGTGCCAGTGACCAGACAGGCTCTGGAAACACCATATATTTT

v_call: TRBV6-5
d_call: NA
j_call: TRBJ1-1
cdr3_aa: CASSYSTGAGEAFF
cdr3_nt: TGTGCCAGCAGTTACTCGACGGGGGCGGGTGAAGCTTTCTTT

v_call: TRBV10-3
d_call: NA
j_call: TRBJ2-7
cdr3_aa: CAISESEAVTYEQYF
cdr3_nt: TGTGCCATCAGTGAGTCCGAGGCGGTTACCTACGAGCAGTACTTC

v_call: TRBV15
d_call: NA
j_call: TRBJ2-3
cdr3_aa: CATSVVPRRGTDTQYF
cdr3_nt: TGTGCCACCAGCGTCGTTCCTCGGAGAGGGACAGATACGCAGTATTTT

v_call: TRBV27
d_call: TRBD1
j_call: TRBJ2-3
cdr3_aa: CASSSTGVLGTDTQYF
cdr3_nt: TGTGCCAGCAGTTCAACAGGGGTGTTGGGCACAGATACGCAGTATTTT

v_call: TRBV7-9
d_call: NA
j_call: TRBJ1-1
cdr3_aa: CASSLPTEGGMNTEAFF
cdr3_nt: TGTGCCAGCAGCTTACCGACAGAAGGGGGGATGAACACTGAAGCTTTCTTT

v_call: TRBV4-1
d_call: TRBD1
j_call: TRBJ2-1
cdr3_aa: CASSQDSPGGAYNEQFF
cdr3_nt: TGCGCCAGCAGCCAAGATAGTCCAGGGGGCGCCTACAATGAGCAGTTCTTC

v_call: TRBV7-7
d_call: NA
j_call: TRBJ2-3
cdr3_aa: CASSSDLSSTDTQYF
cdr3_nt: TGTGCTAGCAGCTCCGACTTATCTAGCACAGATACGCAGTATTTT

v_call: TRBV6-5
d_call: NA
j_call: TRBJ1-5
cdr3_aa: CASSPQSSNQPQHF
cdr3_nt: TGTGCCAGCAGCCCCCAAAGTAGCAATCAGCCCCAGCATTTT